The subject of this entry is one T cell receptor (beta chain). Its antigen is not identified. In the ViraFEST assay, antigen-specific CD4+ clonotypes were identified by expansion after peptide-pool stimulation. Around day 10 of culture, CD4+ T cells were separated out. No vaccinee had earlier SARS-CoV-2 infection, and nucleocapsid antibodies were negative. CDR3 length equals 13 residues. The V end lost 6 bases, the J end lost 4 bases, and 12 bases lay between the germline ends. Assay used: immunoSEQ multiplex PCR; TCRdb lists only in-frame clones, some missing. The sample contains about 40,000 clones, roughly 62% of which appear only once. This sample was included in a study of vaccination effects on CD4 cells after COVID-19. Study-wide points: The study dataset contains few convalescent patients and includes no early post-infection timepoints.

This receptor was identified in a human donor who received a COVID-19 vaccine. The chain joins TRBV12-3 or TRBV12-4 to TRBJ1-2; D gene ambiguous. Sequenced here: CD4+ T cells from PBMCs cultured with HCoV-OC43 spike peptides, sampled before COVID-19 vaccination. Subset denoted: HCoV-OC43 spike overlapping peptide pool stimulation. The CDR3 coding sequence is TGTGCCAGCAGGGATACATCTCCCTATGGCTACACCTTC. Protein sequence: CASRDTSPYGYTF.